This T cell receptor beta chain was identified during a study of tumor-infiltrating lymphocytes in primary liver carcinoma. The wider study: Treatment of the patients' primary liver carcinoma consisted of surgical resection.

TCR beta cDNA was reverse-transcribed from roughly 520 ng of total RNA. The reaction used a constant-region primer and ProtoScript II reverse transcriptase. Library construction for TCR beta comprised three nested multiplex PCR rounds performed with slightly modified ARM-PCR. For around 11 cycles apiece, the opening two PCR rounds ran with TRBV1-TRBV30 forward primers and a C-beta reverse primer. TCRdb reprocessed the multiplex PCR reads with MiXCR, giving one entry per CDR3 protein. Of more than 150,000 distinct CDR3 sequences listed, around 60% were seen once; the top ten hold around three quarters. Germline DNA was also extracted, and blood RNA was taken from unsorted whole blood. The CDR3 contains 15 residues. Trimming left V 5 bases short and J 2 bases short, with 12 bases between. Germline V gene data show CDR1 as SGHVS and CDR2 as FQNEAQ.

The chain joins TRBV7-8 to TRBJ2-2, with a weak D call TRBD1 (6 bases). Sequencing input: peripheral blood. The clonotype was recovered from a man in his forties with primary liver carcinoma and hepatitis B virus infection. The CDR3 sequence: CASSQRQDNTGELFF. Written as DNA, the CDR3 is TGTGCCAGCAGCCAGCGACAGGATAACACCGGGGAGCTGTTTTTT. Full variable domain (missing parts from reference TRBV7-8 and TRBJ2-2): GAGVSQSPRYKVAKRGQDVALRCDPISGHVSLFWYQQALGQGPEFLTYFQNEAQLDKSGLPSDRFFAERPEGSVSTLKIQRTQQEDSAVYLCASSQRQDNTGELFFGEGSRLTVL.